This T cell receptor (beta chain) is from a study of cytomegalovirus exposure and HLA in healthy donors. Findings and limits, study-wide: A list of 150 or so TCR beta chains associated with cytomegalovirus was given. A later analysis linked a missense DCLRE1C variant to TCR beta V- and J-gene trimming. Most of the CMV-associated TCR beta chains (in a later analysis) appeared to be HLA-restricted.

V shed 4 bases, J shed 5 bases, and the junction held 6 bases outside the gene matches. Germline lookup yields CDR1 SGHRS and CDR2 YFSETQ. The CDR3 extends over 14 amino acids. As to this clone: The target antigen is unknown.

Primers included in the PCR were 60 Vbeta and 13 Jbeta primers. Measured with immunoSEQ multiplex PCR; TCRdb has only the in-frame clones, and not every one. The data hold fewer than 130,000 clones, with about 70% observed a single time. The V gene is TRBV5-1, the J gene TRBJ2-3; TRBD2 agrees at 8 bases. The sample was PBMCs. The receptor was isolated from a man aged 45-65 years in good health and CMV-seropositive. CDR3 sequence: CASSAGGGEDTQYF. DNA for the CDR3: TGCGCCAGCAGCGCGGGAGGTGGGGAAGATACGCAGTATTTT.